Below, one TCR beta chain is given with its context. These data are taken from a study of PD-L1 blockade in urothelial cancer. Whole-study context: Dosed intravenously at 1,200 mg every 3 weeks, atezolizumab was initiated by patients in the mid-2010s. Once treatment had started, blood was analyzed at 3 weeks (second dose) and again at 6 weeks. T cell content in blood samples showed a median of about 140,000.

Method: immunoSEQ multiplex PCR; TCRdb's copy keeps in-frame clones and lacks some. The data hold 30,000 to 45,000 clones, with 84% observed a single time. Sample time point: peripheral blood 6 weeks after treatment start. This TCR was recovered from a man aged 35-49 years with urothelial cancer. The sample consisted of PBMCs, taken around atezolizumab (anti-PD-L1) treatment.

The DNA of the CDR3 is TGTGCCAGCAGTCATCCGGGACAGAGGATTTATGAGCAGTACTTC. Translation: CASSHPGQRIYEQYF. The chain recombines TRBV7-9 with TRBJ2-7; 7 nucleotides agree with TRBD1. V shed 6 bases, J shed 7 bases, and the junction held 15 bases outside the gene matches. Germline V CDR1 and CDR2: SEHNR, FQNEAQ (reference sequence). This CDR3 has 15 residues. The full variable domain, its missing parts supplied by reference TRBV7-9 and TRBJ2-7, is DTGVSQNPRHKITKRGQNVTFRCDPISEHNRLYWYRQTLGQGPEFLTYFQNEAQLEKSRLLSDRFSAERPKGSFSTLEIQRTEQGDSAMYLCASSHPGQRIYEQYFGPGTRLTVT.